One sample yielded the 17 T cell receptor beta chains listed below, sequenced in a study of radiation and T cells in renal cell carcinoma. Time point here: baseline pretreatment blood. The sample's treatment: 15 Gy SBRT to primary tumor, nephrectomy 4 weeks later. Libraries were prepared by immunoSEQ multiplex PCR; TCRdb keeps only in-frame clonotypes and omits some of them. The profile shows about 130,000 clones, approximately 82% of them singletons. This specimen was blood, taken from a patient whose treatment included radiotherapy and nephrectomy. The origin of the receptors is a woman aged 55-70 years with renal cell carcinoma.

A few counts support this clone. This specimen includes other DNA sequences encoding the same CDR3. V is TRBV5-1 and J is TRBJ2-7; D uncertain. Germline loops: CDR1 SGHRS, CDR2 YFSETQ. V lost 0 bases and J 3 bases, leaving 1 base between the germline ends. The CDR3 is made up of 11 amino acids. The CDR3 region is CASSLGYEQYF. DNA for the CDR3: TGCGCCAGCAGCTTGGGCTACGAGCAGTACTTC.

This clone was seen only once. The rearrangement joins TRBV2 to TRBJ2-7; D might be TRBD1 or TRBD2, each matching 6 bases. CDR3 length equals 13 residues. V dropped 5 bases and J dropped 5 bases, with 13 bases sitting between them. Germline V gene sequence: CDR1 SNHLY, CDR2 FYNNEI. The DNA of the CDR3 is TGTGCCAGCAGTAGGGGGGAATTGGACGAGCAGTACTTC. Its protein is CASSRGELDEQYF.

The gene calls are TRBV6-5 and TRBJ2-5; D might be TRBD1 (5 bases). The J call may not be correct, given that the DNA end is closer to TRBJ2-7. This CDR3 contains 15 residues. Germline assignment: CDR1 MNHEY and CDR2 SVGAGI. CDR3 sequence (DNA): TGTGCCAGCAGTTACTCGCAGGGCCCCTCCTACGAGCAGTACTTC. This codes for CASSYSQGPSYEQYF.

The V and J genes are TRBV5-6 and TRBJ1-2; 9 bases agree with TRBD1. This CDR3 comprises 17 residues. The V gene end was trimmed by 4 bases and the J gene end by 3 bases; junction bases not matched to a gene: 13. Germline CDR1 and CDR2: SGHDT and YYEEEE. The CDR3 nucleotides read TGTGCCAGCAGCCCCCCCGGGACAGGGTATACTCACTATGGCTACACCTTC. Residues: CASSPPGTGYTHYGYTF.

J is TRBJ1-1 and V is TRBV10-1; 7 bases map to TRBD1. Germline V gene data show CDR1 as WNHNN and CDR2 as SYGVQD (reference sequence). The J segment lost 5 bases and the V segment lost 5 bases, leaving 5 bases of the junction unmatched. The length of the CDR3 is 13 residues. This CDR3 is CASSPQGGTEAFF. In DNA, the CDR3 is TGCGCCAGCAGTCCGCAGGGGGGGACTGAAGCTTTCTTT.

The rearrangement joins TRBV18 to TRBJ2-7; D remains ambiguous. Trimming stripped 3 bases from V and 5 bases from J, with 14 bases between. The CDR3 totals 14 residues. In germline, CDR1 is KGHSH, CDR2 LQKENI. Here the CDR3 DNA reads TGTGCCAGCTCACCCCCCACCGGTAGGGACGAGCAGTACTTC. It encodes CASSPPTGRDEQYF.

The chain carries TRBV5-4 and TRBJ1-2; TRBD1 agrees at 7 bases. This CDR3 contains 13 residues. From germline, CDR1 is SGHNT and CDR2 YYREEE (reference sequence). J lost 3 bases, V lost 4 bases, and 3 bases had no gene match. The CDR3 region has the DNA TGTGCCAGCAGCAGACAGGGTGACTATGGCTACACCTTC. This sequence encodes CASSRQGDYGYTF. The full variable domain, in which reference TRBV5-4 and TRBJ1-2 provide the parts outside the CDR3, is ETGVTQSPTHLIKTRGQQVTLRCSSQSGHNTVSWYQQALGQGPQFIFQYYREEENGRGNFPPRFSGLQFPNYSSELNVNALELDDSALYLCASSRQGDYGYTFGSGTRLTVV.

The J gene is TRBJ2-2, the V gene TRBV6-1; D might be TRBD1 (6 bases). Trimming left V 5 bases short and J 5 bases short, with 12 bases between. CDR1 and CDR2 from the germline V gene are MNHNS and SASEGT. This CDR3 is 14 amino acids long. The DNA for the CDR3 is TGTGCCAGCAGTTGGACAGCCAATACCGGGGAGCTGTTTTTT. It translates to CASSWTANTGELFF.

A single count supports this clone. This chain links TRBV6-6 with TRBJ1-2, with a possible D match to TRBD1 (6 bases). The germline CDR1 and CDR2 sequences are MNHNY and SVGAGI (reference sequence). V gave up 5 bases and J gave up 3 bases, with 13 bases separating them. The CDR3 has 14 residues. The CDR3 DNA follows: TGTGCCAGCAGTGGCTACAGGGAAGACTATGGCTACACCTTC. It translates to CASSGYREDYGYTF.

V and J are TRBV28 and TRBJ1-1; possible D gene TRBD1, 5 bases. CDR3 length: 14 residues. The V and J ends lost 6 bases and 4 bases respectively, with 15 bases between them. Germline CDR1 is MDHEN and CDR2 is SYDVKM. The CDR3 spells CASSSRKGPTEAFF. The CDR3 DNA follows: TGTGCCAGCAGCTCACGAAAGGGGCCCACTGAAGCTTTCTTT.

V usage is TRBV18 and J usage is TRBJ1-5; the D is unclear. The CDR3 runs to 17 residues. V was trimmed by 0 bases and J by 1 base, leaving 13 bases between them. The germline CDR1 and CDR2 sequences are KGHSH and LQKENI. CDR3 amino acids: CASSPPSGYGSNQPQHF. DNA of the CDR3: TGTGCCAGCTCACCACCCTCGGGTTATGGGAGCAATCAGCCCCAGCATTTT.

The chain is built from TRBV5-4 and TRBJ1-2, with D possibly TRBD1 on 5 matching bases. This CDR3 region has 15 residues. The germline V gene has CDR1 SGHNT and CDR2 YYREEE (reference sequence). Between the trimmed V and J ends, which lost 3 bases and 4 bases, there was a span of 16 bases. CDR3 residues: CASSSRQPIIYGYTF. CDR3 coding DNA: TGTGCCAGCAGCTCTCGACAGCCGATCATCTATGGCTACACCTTC.

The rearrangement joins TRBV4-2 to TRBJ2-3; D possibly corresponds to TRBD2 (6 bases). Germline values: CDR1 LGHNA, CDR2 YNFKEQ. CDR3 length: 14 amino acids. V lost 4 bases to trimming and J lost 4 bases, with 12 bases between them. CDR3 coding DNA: TGTGCCAGCAGCCTGTCGACTAGATCAGATACGCAGTATTTT. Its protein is CASSLSTRSDTQYF.

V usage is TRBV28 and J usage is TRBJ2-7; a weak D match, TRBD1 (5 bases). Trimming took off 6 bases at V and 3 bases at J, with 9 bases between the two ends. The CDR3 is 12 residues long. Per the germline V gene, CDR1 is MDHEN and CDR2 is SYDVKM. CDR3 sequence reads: CASRSRVYEQYF. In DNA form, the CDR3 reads TGTGCCAGCAGGTCCAGGGTCTACGAGCAGTACTTC.

The CDR3 here is CASSMSEQASEKLFF. CDR3 nucleotide sequence: TGTGCCAGTAGTATGAGTGAACAGGCCAGTGAAAAACTGTTTTTT. The chain employs TRBV19 and TRBJ1-4; tentatively, D is TRBD1 (5 bases). The CDR3 covers 15 residues. CDR1 is LNHDA, CDR2 SQIVND, per germline (reference sequence). Trimming took off 3 bases at V and 7 bases at J, with 15 bases between the two ends.

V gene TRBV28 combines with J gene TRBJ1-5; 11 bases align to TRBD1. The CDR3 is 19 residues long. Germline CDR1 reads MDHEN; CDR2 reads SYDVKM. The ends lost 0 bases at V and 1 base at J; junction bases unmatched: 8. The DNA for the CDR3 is TGTGCCAGCAGTTTATGGGCTCTGGGGACAGGGGGAAGCAATCAGCCCCAGCATTTT. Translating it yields CASSLWALGTGGSNQPQHF.

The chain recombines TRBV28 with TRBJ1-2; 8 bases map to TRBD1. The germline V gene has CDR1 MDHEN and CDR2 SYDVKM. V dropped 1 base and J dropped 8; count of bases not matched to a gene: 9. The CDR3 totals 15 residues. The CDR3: CASSLSSYRGEGYTF. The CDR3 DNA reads TGTGCCAGCAGTTTATCATCTTACAGGGGGGAAGGCTACACCTTC.